Given below is one T cell receptor beta chain in context. What it binds is unknown. This sample was taken from a study of shared clonotypes between healthy human individuals. Overall study findings and caveats: Sequencing depth was predicted to influence how clonotypes are shared among donors.

Profiling relied on immunoSEQ multiplex PCR, and the TCRdb table lists in-frame clones only, not all of them. The table includes 780,000 or so clones, around 70% detected once. The specimen was memory CD4+ T cells sorted from blood. The subset denotes: CD45RA-negative fraction. The TCR sequence derives from a woman between 25 and 40 years old in good health.

The chain's CDR3 is CASSLAISTSTDTQYF. CDR3 sequence (DNA): TGTGCCAGCAGCTTGGCTATCAGCACTAGCACAGATACGCAGTATTTT. The chain recombines TRBV5-4 with TRBJ2-3; D is unclear. The CDR3 loop spans 16 amino acids. Trimming shortened V by 0 bases and J by 0 bases, and 11 bases separated the two germline ends. CDR1 and CDR2 from the germline V gene are SGHNT and YYREEE (reference sequence). The full variable domain, its missing parts supplied by reference TRBV5-4 and TRBJ2-3, is ETGVTQSPTHLIKTRGQQVTLRCSSQSGHNTVSWYQQALGQGPQFIFQYYREEENGRGNFPPRFSGLQFPNYSSELNVNALELDDSALYLCASSLAISTSTDTQYFGPGTRLTVL.